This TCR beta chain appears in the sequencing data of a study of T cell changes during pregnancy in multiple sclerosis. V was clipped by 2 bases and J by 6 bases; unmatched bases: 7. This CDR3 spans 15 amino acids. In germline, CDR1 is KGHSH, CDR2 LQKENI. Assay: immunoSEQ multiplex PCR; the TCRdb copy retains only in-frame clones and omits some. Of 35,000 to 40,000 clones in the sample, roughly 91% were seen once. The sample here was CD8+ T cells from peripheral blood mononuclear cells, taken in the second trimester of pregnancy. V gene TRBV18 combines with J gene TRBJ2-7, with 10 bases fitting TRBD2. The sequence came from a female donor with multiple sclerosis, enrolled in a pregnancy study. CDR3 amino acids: CASSPGSGRIGEQYF. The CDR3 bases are TGTGCCAGCTCACCAGGTAGCGGGAGGATCGGCGAGCAGTACTTC.